One and the same sample provided the 26 T cell receptor beta chains below, sequenced in a study of blood T cell repertoires in COVID-19 (TCRdb year 2020). Libraries were built with the immunoSEQ multiplex PCR assay. In its TCRdb copy, this immuneACCESS table keeps in-frame sequences only and misses some clones. Where compared with another copy, unresolved V genes explain less than half of these, and the others have no known cause. For this sample there are under 450,000 clones; around 83% appear just once. The ten top clones hold approximately 5.4% of the sample. The specimen sequenced was PBMCs or T cells enriched from blood (not recorded which). All receptors come from a woman aged 50 to 60 who had recovered from COVID-19.

J is TRBJ1-1 and V is TRBV3-1 (or the pseudogene TRBV3-2); D remains unclear. V lost 0 bases to trimming and J lost 0 bases, with 5 bases between them. CDR1 LGHDT and CDR2 YNNKEL come from the germline V gene (reference sequence). This CDR3 comprises 14 residues. The CDR3 DNA reads TGTGCCAGCAGCCAAGATACGGTGAACACTGAAGCTTTCTTT. Its translation: CASSQDTVNTEAFF.

The chain combines TRBV27 with TRBJ1-6; no firm D call. The ends were cut back, 3 bases at V and 0 bases at J, with 12 bases in the middle. The CDR3 length is 17 residues. CDR1 and CDR2 from the germline V gene are MNHEY and SMNVEV (reference sequence). The CDR3 nucleotides are TGTGCCAGCAGTTTTGTTACGGGAAGCTCCTATAATTCACCCCTCCACTTT. It encodes CASSFVTGSSYNSPLHF.

CDR3 DNA: TGTGCCACCAGCAGAGATTTTGACAGTTATAATTCACCCCTCCACTTT. Translated: CATSRDFDSYNSPLHF. The J gene is TRBJ1-6, the V gene TRBV15; tentatively, D is TRBD1 (5 bases). The germline CDR1 and CDR2 sequences are LNHNV and YYDKDF (reference sequence). The CDR3 sequence is 16 residues long. Trimming stripped 0 bases from V and 4 bases from J, with 10 bases between.

CDR3 sequence (DNA): TGTGCCAGCTCACCCCTTGGACTGGCCTATGGCTACACCTTC. This translates into CASSPLGLAYGYTF. The chain uses TRBV18 and TRBJ1-2; the D is unclear. The CDR3 contains 14 residues. V was trimmed by 3 bases and J by 4 bases, leaving 12 bases between them. The V gene's germline CDR1 is KGHSH and CDR2 LQKENI.

This clone was seen a few times. This chain connects TRBV7-8 to TRBJ2-1; 8 bases are a match to TRBD2. V dropped 5 bases and J dropped 0; count of bases not matched to a gene: 12. CDR3 length: 18 residues. Germline CDR1 SGHVS, CDR2 FQNEAQ. The CDR3 reads CASSLAYSGGGSYNEQFF. The CDR3 region has the DNA TGTGCCAGCAGCCTCGCTTACTCCGGGGGGGGCTCCTACAATGAGCAGTTCTTC.

The rearrangement uses TRBV6-5 and TRBJ1-4, with TRBD1 matching 7 bases. Trimming cost V 5 bases and J 7 bases; bases outside gene matches: 7. CDR3 length: 14 amino acids. Per germline, CDR1 MNHEY and CDR2 SVGAGI. CDR3 sequence: CASSSRTGTEKLFF. CDR3 nucleotides: TGTGCCAGCAGTAGCCGGACAGGTACTGAAAAACTGTTTTTT.

The chain uses TRBV6-2 or TRBV6-3 and TRBJ2-1; 9 bases agree with TRBD2. V trimming: 6 bases; J trimming: 4 bases; junction bases outside the gene matches: 10. In germline, CDR1 is MNHEY, CDR2 SVGEGT. The length of the CDR3 is 16 residues. CDR3 DNA: TGTGCCAGCAGCAGACGACGAGCGGGGGGATACAATGAGCAGTTCTTC. This translates into CASSRRRAGGYNEQFF.

This clone was counted a single time. V usage is TRBV6-5 and J usage is TRBJ1-2, with 7 positions matching TRBD1. This CDR3 has 15 residues. The J segment lost 4 bases and the V segment lost 4 bases, leaving 9 bases of the junction unmatched. From germline, CDR1 is MNHEY and CDR2 SVGAGI. For the CDR3, the DNA is TGTGCCAGCAGTTCACCCCAGGGGGAATTCTATGGCTACACCTTC. Its translation is CASSSPQGEFYGYTF.

The chain employs TRBV7-2 and TRBJ1-5; D is uncertain. Trimming stripped 2 bases from V and 1 base from J, with 9 bases between. This CDR3 is 15 amino acids long. The germline V gene encodes CDR1 SGHTA and CDR2 FQGNSA. In nucleotides, the CDR3 is TGTGCCAGCAGCTTAACGGCAGGCAGCAATCAGCCCCAGCATTTT. It specifies CASSLTAGSNQPQHF.

The CDR3 protein is CAWSPGQGYQPQHF. CDR3 nucleotide sequence: TGTGCCTGGAGTCCGGGACAGGGATATCAGCCCCAGCATTTT. This chain links TRBV30 with TRBJ1-5, with 9 bases fitting TRBD1. Germline V gene data show CDR1 as GTSNPN and CDR2 as SVGIG (reference sequence). V shed 2 bases, J shed 5 bases, and the junction held 4 bases outside the gene matches. The CDR3 is 14 amino acids.

The CDR3 loop reads CASSQGGSSYNEQFF. As DNA, the CDR3 is TGCGCCAGCAGCCAGGGCGGGAGCTCCTACAATGAGCAGTTCTTC. V usage is TRBV4-3 and J usage is TRBJ2-1; TRBD2 aligns across 7 bases. The CDR3 covers 15 residues. Germline V lookup: CDR1 LGHNA, CDR2 YSLEER. The V gene end was trimmed by 3 bases and the J gene end by 0 bases; junction bases not matched to a gene: 2.

The sample holds one count of this clone. This chain links TRBV5-6 with TRBJ2-7; 9 bases map to TRBD1. The V gene's germline CDR1 is SGHDT and CDR2 YYEEEE. The CDR3 has 15 residues. With 2 bases clipped from V and 6 bases from J, the junction kept 9 bases outside the gene matches. The CDR3 bases are TGTGCCAGCAGCTTAGGACAGGGGTTGAAAGGCGAGCAGTACTTC. Translation gives CASSLGQGLKGEQYF.

In its sample, this clone was seen once. The chain carries TRBV5-1 and TRBJ2-2; 9 bases are shared with TRBD1. Trimming cost V 4 bases and J 6 bases; bases outside gene matches: 7. Germline CDR1 and CDR2: SGHRS and YFSETQ. CDR3 length: 15 amino acids. CDR3 residues: CASSLDRGAAGELFF. CDR3 DNA: TGCGCCAGCAGCCTTGACAGGGGGGCAGCCGGGGAGCTGTTTTTT.

This clone was detected only once. The gene calls are TRBV6-5 and TRBJ1-1; possible D gene TRBD1, 5 bases. V dropped 8 bases and J dropped 11 bases, with 21 bases sitting between them. The CDR3 runs to 13 residues. CDR1 MNHEY and CDR2 SVGAGI come from the germline V gene. Here the CDR3 DNA reads TGTGCCAGCTGGGGGACGGGGAGGGCGTCGGCTTTCTTT. Its protein product is CASWGTGRASAFF.

The chain is built from TRBV6-5 and TRBJ2-7; 7 nucleotides align to TRBD1. There are 12 residues in the CDR3. Germline loops: CDR1 MNHEY, CDR2 SVGAGI. Trimming removed 6 bases from V and 5 bases from J; junction bases left unmatched: 4. CDR3 region: CASRTGIDEQYF. CDR3 bases: TGTGCCAGCAGGACAGGGATCGACGAGCAGTACTTC.

The chain combines TRBV29-1 with TRBJ1-2; D unclear. CDR1 is SQVTM and CDR2 is ANQGSEA in the germline V gene. The CDR3 has 11 amino acids. Trimming cost V 6 bases and J 3 bases, with 8 bases left between them. CDR3 DNA sequence: TGCAGCGTAGTACGGGACTATGGCTACACCTTC. Its protein product is CSVVRDYGYTF.

There are a few counts of this clone. The CDR3 DNA reads as TGTGCCAGCAGCTTGGCTGCAGGCCGGTCGCGCTATGGCTACACCTTC. It encodes CASSLAAGRSRYGYTF. The chain links TRBV5-6 to TRBJ1-2; D is unresolved. The CDR3 covers 16 residues. Germline CDR1 and CDR2: SGHDT and YYEEEE. V was cut by 0 bases and J by 4 bases, with 16 bases left in between.

In DNA form, the CDR3 reads TGTGCCAGTAGTCCTCGGACTAGCGGGAGAGGTGAGCAGTTCTTC. Amino acid sequence: CASSPRTSGRGEQFF. The chain combines TRBV19 with TRBJ2-1; 13 bases match TRBD2. Germline CDR1 reads LNHDA; CDR2 reads SQIVND (reference sequence). V shed 5 bases, J shed 9 bases, and the junction held 7 bases outside the gene matches. This CDR3 region has 15 residues.

The chain combines TRBV12-3 or TRBV12-4 with TRBJ1-3; no clear D. CDR3 length: 12 amino acids. Trimming shortened V by 6 bases and J by 1 base, and 4 bases separated the two germline ends. Written as DNA, the CDR3 is TGTGCCAGCAGCCCATCTGGAAACACCATATATTTT. Encoded protein: CASSPSGNTIYF.

The CDR3 nucleotides read TGTGCCAGTAGTATTTTGGCGGGGACAGTTAACACTGAAGCTTTCTTT. Its translation is CASSILAGTVNTEAFF. The V call is TRBV19, the J call TRBJ1-1, with 7 bases identical to TRBD1. V lost 3 bases, J lost 2 bases, and 9 bases stayed unmatched. The CDR3 is made up of 16 amino acids. Germline V lookup: CDR1 LNHDA, CDR2 SQIVND (reference sequence).

This chain connects TRBV4-3 to TRBJ1-5, with 8 bases aligning to TRBD1. V gave up 4 bases and J gave up 7 bases; unmatched junction bases: 9. The germline gives CDR1 LGHNA, CDR2 YSLEER. CDR3 length: 15 amino acids. The CDR3 DNA is TGCGCCAGCAGCCGCTCCCTACAGGGGGGGCAGCCCCAGCATTTT. Translating it yields CASSRSLQGGQPQHF.

The rearrangement links TRBV27 to TRBJ2-2, with TRBD2 matching over 8 bases. The CDR3 covers 14 residues. V was pared by 5 bases and J by 5 bases, with 4 bases of the junction left unmatched. Germline V gives CDR1 MNHEY, CDR2 SMNVEV (reference sequence). CDR3 sequence reads: CASSASGGTGELFF. The DNA for the CDR3 is TGTGCCAGCAGTGCAAGCGGGGGAACCGGGGAGCTGTTTTTT.

The rearrangement joins TRBV6-5 to TRBJ2-7; possibly TRBD1 for D (6 bases). The CDR3 is 13 residues long. Trimming pared 4 bases from V and 6 bases from J, leaving 13 bases between. Germline-derived CDR1 and CDR2 are MNHEY and SVGAGI. The CDR3, as DNA: TGTGCCAGCAGTTCAAATACAGGGACCGAGCAGTACTTC. Translating it yields CASSSNTGTEQYF.

The chain has TRBV28 and TRBJ2-7; D gene uncertain. Trimming removed 2 bases from V and 6 bases from J, with 8 bases in between. Germline V gene data show CDR1 as MDHEN and CDR2 as SYDVKM. This CDR3 contains 12 residues. The CDR3 sequence: CASSLVSFEQYF. The CDR3 DNA reads as TGTGCCAGCAGTTTAGTTAGCTTCGAGCAGTACTTC.

Notes on this clone: This sample also contains other DNA sequences that code for the same CDR3. This rearrangement joins TRBV5-1 to TRBJ1-2; TRBD1 aligns across 11 bases. The CDR3 extends over 13 amino acids. With 3 bases clipped from V and 7 bases from J, the junction kept 2 bases outside the gene matches. Germline V CDR1 and CDR2: SGHRS, YFSETQ. The CDR3 loop reads CASSSGQGGGYTF. The CDR3 bases are TGCGCCAGCAGCTCGGGACAGGGGGGTGGCTACACCTTC.

The chain is built from TRBV6-6 and TRBJ2-6, with 7 bases identical to TRBD1. Germline CDR1 is MNHNY and CDR2 is SVGAGI (reference sequence). The length of the CDR3 is 17 residues. The V segment lost 6 bases and the J segment 1 base; nucleotides outside the gene matches: 9. The CDR3 sequence is CASSRGGTWSGANVLTF. The CDR3 DNA follows: TGTGCCAGCAGCCGAGGGGGCACCTGGTCTGGGGCCAACGTCCTGACTTTC.